This T cell receptor beta chain was sequenced in a study of blood T cell repertoires in COVID-19. Participants were aged roughly 18 to 100 years from about 25 US areas. Assay: immunoSEQ multiplex PCR; the TCRdb copy retains only in-frame clones and omits some. The table has around 200,000 clones, less than 90% seen once; the top ten hold about 2.6%. CDR3 length: 11 residues. Trimming removed 5 bases from V and 7 bases from J, with 8 bases in between. Germline V lookup: CDR1 PRHDT, CDR2 FYEKMQ (reference sequence). The J gene is TRBJ1-1, the V gene TRBV13; unclear D gene. The sample taken for sequencing was PBMCs or T cells enriched from blood (not recorded which). The TCR was taken from a woman aged 30 to 39 who had recovered from COVID-19. The CDR3 is CASSVSGEAFF. The CDR3 DNA reads TGTGCCAGCAGCGTCTCGGGTGAAGCTTTCTTT.